These 12 T cell receptor beta chains were sequenced from one sample in a study of T cells after yellow fever vaccination. TCRdb re-called the 5' RACE reads through MiXCR, storing one row per CDR3 protein. Among some 170,000 distinct CDR3 sequences listed, approximately 9.9% were seen once. The specimen was CD8+ T cells sorted from PBMCs, collected 45 days after the yellow fever booster vaccination. All receptors derive from a man aged 18-30 years who received the YFV17D yellow fever vaccine.

This clonotype was counted between two and nine times. CDR3 in amino acids: CASSVGRGLQETQYF. The CDR3 DNA reads as TGTGCCAGCAGCGTAGGTAGGGGCCTACAAGAGACCCAGTACTTC. The genes are TRBV9 and TRBJ2-5; the D gene is possibly TRBD1 (5 bases). The CDR3 contains 15 residues. V was cut by 0 bases and J by 2 bases, with 11 bases left in between. Per the germline V gene, CDR1 is SGDLS and CDR2 is YYNGEE. Drawing the rest from reference TRBV9 and TRBJ2-5, the complete variable domain is DSGVTQTPKHLITATGQRVTLRCSPRSGDLSVYWYQQSLDQGLQFLIQYYNGEERAKGNILERFSAQQFPDLHSELNLSSLELGDSALYFCASSVGRGLQETQYFGPGTRLLVL.

The V gene is TRBV7-2, the J gene TRBJ2-7, with D possibly being TRBD1 (6 bases). Trimming cost V 0 bases and J 6 bases, with 9 bases left between them. CDR3 size: 13 residues. CDR1 SGHTA and CDR2 FQGNSA come from the germline V gene. CDR3 loop: CASSLARTAEQYF. The CDR3 coding sequence is TGTGCCAGCAGCTTAGCGAGGACAGCCGAGCAGTACTTC.

This clonotype was seen only a few times. V gene TRBV27 combines with J gene TRBJ2-3; 10 positions agree with TRBD1. Trimming at V came to 2 bases and at J to 3 bases, leaving 2 bases not matched to a gene. The length of the CDR3 is 15 residues. CDR1 and CDR2 (germline): MNHEY, SMNVEV (reference sequence). The CDR3 DNA follows: TGTGCCAGCAGTTTAATGGACAGGGGGACAGATACGCAGTATTTT. Its protein product is CASSLMDRGTDTQYF.

This CDR3 reads CASSQDPGLEDTQYF. The DNA of the CDR3 is TGCGCCAGCAGCCAAGACCCGGGGCTGGAGGATACGCAGTATTTT. The rearrangement uses TRBV4-1 and TRBJ2-3, with D possibly called TRBD1 or TRBD2 (5 bases each). Per germline, CDR1 MGHRA and CDR2 YSYEKL. The CDR3 has 15 residues. The V end lost 0 bases, the J end lost 6 bases, and 13 bases lay between the germline ends.

The chain combines TRBV2 with TRBJ2-3; possibly TRBD2 for D (5 bases). The CDR3 has 12 residues. CDR1 SNHLY and CDR2 FYNNEI come from the germline V gene. With 7 bases removed from V and 10 bases from J, the gap between germline ends came to 15 bases. The CDR3 coding sequence is TGTGCCAGCATCGGGGTCCTCGGGGCGCAGTATTTT. Amino acid sequence: CASIGVLGAQYF. Full variable domain (rest looked up from reference TRBV2 and TRBJ2-3): EPEVTQTPSHQVTQMGQEVILRCVPISNHLYFYWYRQILGQKVEFLVSFYNNEISEKSEIFDDQFSVERPDGSNFTLKIRSTKLEDSAMYFCASIGVLGAQYFGPGTRLTVL.

Many counts were recorded for this clonotype. The chain links TRBV25-1 to TRBJ2-1, with TRBD1 matching 11 bases. The germline V gene encodes CDR1 MGHDK and CDR2 SYGVNS. The J segment lost 0 bases and the V segment lost 6 bases, leaving 13 bases of the junction unmatched. The CDR3 runs to 19 residues. The CDR3 loop reads CASRRGGQGVDPSYNEQFF. The CDR3 DNA is TGTGCCAGCAGGAGGGGGGGACAGGGGGTGGATCCCTCCTACAATGAGCAGTTCTTC. Full variable domain (remainder filled in from reference TRBV25-1 and TRBJ2-1): EADIYQTPRYLVIGTGKKITLECSQTMGHDKMYWYQQDPGMELHLIHYSYGVNSTEKGDLSSESTVSRIRTEHFPLTLESARPSHTSQYLCASRRGGQGVDPSYNEQFFGPGTRLTVL.

This clonotype has only a few counts. The chain carries TRBV7-6 and TRBJ2-5, with D possibly called TRBD1 or TRBD2 (6 bases each). Germline CDR1 and CDR2: SGHVS and FNYEAQ. This CDR3 is 15 amino acids long. The V and J ends lost 5 bases and 1 base respectively, with 14 bases between them. The CDR3 loop reads CASSLGSGAQETQYF. The CDR3 DNA is TGTGCCAGCAGCCTAGGGTCGGGGGCCCAAGAGACCCAGTACTTC.

The genes are TRBV6-2 or TRBV6-3 and TRBJ2-1, with no clear D. V gave up 2 bases and J gave up 7 bases, with 12 bases separating them. The CDR3 sequence is 14 residues long. The germline V gene has CDR1 MNHEY and CDR2 SVGEGT. CDR3 sequence: CASSYGRVRNEQFF. The CDR3 DNA sequence: TGTGCCAGCAGTTACGGACGGGTGAGGAATGAGCAGTTCTTC.

DNA for the CDR3: TGTGCCAGCAGCTTAGGGGCGGGACAGATGAACACTGAAGCTTTCTTT. Translated: CASSLGAGQMNTEAFF. The chain joins TRBV7-9 to TRBJ1-1, with 7 positions matching TRBD1. This CDR3 has 16 amino acids. Per the germline V gene, CDR1 is SEHNR and CDR2 is FQNEAQ (reference sequence). J was trimmed by 0 bases and V by 1 base; bases with no gene match: 5. The full variable domain, rest sourced from reference TRBV7-9 and TRBJ1-1, is DTGVSQNPRHKITKRGQNVTFRCDPISEHNRLYWYRQTLGQGPEFLTYFQNEAQLEKSRLLSDRFSAERPKGSFSTLEIQRTEQGDSAMYLCASSLGAGQMNTEAFFGQGTRLTVV.

V and J are TRBV4-1 and TRBJ2-3, with D unclear. V was clipped by 0 bases and J by 5 bases, with 18 bases between them. Germline-derived CDR1 and CDR2 are MGHRA and YSYEKL. This CDR3 comprises 17 residues. The CDR3 DNA is TGCGCCAGCAGCCAAGATCTAGGGCAGAGATTAGTAGATACGCAGTATTTT. Protein: CASSQDLGQRLVDTQYF.

This clonotype was counted only a few times. This chain joins TRBV23-1 and TRBJ2-7; D call uncertain. TRBV23-1 is identified as an open reading frame with a role that is uncertain. V lost 0 bases, J lost 1 base, and 13 bases lay in between. This CDR3 is built from 16 residues. This CDR3 is CASSQSTERRSYEQYV. CDR3 nucleotides: TGCGCCAGCAGTCAATCGACCGAAAGGCGTTCCTACGAGCAGTACGTC.

V usage is TRBV6-1 and J usage is TRBJ1-5; possible D gene TRBD1, 6 bases. The germline V and J ends were trimmed by 3 bases and 7 bases, with 13 bases remaining between them. Germline lookup yields CDR1 MNHNS and CDR2 SASEGT. This CDR3 is built from 14 residues. The CDR3: CASSDRFGGQPQHF. In DNA form, the CDR3 reads TGTGCCAGCAGTGACCGATTCGGGGGCCAGCCCCAGCATTTT.